A selection of T cell receptor beta chains follows, all from one sample in a study of T cells after posttransplantation cyclophosphamide. Produced via immunoSEQ multiplex PCR; TCRdb's table is partial and in-frame only. The profile covers fewer than 40,000 clones, none occurring a single time. The material sequenced was PBMCs. Receptor source: a woman aged 30 to 39 in good health and a related stem cell transplant donor. The conserved cysteine and the conserved F or W are not part of the CDR3 here.

J | V | CDR3
TRBJ1-2 | TRBV30 | AWSPGEGGYT
TRBJ1-2 | TRBV11-2 | ASSSETGLGYGYT
TRBJ1-6 | TRBV28 | ASRGGTPNSPLH
TRBJ1-2 | TRBV5-1 | ASSAWDRGNHGYT
TRBJ2-1 | TRBV7-2 | ASSSRTSGGGSYNEQF
TRBJ1-6 | TRBV7-9 | ATQANNSPLH
TRBJ1-2 | TRBV19 | ASRGGQFNYGYT
TRBJ2-7 | TRBV4-3 | ASSQRQGRSYEQY
TRBJ1-1 | TRBV12-3/TRBV12-4 | ASSFADREAF
TRBJ2-1 | TRBV4-3 | ASSQAIKREQF
TRBJ1-1 | TRBV5-1 | ASSIPTGANTEAF
TRBJ2-2 | TRBV28 | ASSLGQYTGELF
TRBJ1-6 | TRBV6-5 | ASSRPGQGGSPLH
TRBJ1-1 | TRBV5-6 | ASSLRFIQSDFWNTEAF
TRBJ2-3 | TRBV5-1 | ASSGTGSTDTQY
TRBJ1-2 | TRBV4-1 | ASSQVAGKIGYT
TRBJ1-5 | TRBV7-9 | ASSWQENQPQH
TRBJ2-3 | TRBV7-3 | ASSNPSGGDTQY
TRBJ1-1 | TRBV5-6 | ASSFREMNTEAF
TRBJ1-5 | TRBV4-1 | ASSRLGAQPQH
TRBJ2-5 | TRBV7-9 | ASSLPSGGQQETQY
TRBJ1-5 | TRBV6-2/TRBV6-3 | ASTLAGLSNQPQH
TRBJ1-2 | TRBV19 | ASREAGGTYGYT
TRBJ1-3 | TRBV19 | ASSPPTGSSGNTIY
TRBJ1-1 | TRBV7-2 | ASSSGQNTEAF
TRBJ1-4 | TRBV30 | AWSEDTAGEKLF
TRBJ2-7 | TRBV12-3/TRBV12-4 | ASSRQGASGEQY
TRBJ2-1 | TRBV10-1 | ASSDTLPSYNEQF
TRBJ2-6 | TRBV14 | ASSHYSGANVLT
TRBJ2-7 | TRBV4-2 | ASSQVASGGYEQY
TRBJ2-7 | TRBV5-1 | ASSLGDRSYEQY
TRBJ1-4 | TRBV14 | ASSLLPMDEKLF
TRBJ2-7 | TRBV2 | ASPRSREQGNYEQY
TRBJ1-1 | TRBV18 | ASMQGQEWSEAF
TRBJ1-1 | TRBV12-3/TRBV12-4 | ASSGTGLNTEAF
TRBJ2-2 | TRBV18 | ASSLGQNTGELF
TRBJ2-2 | TRBV6-2/TRBV6-3 | ASSYDPDSYTGELF
TRBJ1-5 | TRBV18 | ASSRAGTGDQPQH
TRBJ2-5 | TRBV15 | ATSRGLQETQY
TRBJ2-1 | TRBV12-3/TRBV12-4 | ASTPGGSYNEQF
TRBJ1-2 | TRBV6-6 | ASRSRQQNYGYT
TRBJ2-7 | TRBV6-6 | ASSLEVRDEQY
TRBJ1-4 | TRBV6-2/TRBV6-3 | ASSPDRGRTNEKLF
TRBJ1-1 | TRBV10-3 | AITKTGALNTEAF
TRBJ2-1 | TRBV7-3 | ASSLYNNEQF
TRBJ1-4 | TRBV19 | ASSIGRDGLEKLF
TRBJ2-1 | TRBV6-2/TRBV6-3 | ASSLVGRVYNEQF
TRBJ2-1 | TRBV25-1 | ASSAPSSYNEQF
TRBJ2-3 | TRBV7-8 | ASSLVAGDTDTQY
TRBJ1-4 | TRBV7-9 | ASSRRQGQEKLF
TRBJ1-2 | TRBV4-3 | ASSLLGQVPSNYGYT
TRBJ1-1 | TRBV6-6 | ASSYPGLTGEAF